This T cell receptor beta chain stems from a study of beta chain features in type 1 diabetes. General study findings and limits: Shorter TCRB CDR3s, moderately but significantly so, were found in Type 1 diabetes patients in all four CD4+ subsets.

As to this clone: What it binds is unknown.

Expressed TCRB transcripts were sequenced because the isolated RNA had all been reverse transcribed beforehand. Here immunoSEQ multiplex PCR was the method, and the copy in TCRdb shows in-frame clones only, minus some. Here the sample spans hundreds of thousands of clones, around 16% being singletons. The CDR3 loop spans 14 amino acids. V was pared by 4 bases and J by 7 bases, with 14 bases between. The germline V gene encodes CDR1 LNHNV and CDR2 YYDKDF (reference sequence). The sequencing input was naive CD4+ T cells from blood. The source is a man aged 18 to 29 in good health. The chain joins TRBV15 to TRBJ2-1; D is unresolved. The CDR3 coding sequence is TGTGCCACCAGCAAAACCCTATCCCGGAATGAGCAGTTCTTC. Amino acid sequence: CATSKTLSRNEQFF.